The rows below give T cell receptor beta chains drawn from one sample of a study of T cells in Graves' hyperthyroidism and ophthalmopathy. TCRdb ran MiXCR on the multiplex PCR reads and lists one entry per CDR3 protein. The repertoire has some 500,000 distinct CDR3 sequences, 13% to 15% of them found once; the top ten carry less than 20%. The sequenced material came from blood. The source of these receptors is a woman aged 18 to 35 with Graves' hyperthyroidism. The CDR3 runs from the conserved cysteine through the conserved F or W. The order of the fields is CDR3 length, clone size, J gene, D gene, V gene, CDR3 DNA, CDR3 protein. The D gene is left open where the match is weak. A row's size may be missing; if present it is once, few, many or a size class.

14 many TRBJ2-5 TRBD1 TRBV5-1 TGCGCCAGCAGCCATGGACAGGGGAAAGAGACCCAGTACTTC CASSHGQGKETQYF
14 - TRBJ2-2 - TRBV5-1 TGCGCCAGCAGCTTGGAATTTTACACCGGGGAGCTGTTTTTT CASSLEFYTGELFF
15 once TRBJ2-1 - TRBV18 TGTGCCAGCTCCCCCCCGCTCGATCTCTACAATGAGCAGTTCTTC CASSPPLDLYNEQFF
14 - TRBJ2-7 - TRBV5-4 TGTGCCAGCAGCTTTTACGGAACTTCCTACGAGCAGTACTTC CASSFYGTSYEQYF
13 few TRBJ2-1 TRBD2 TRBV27 TGTGCCAGCAGTTTACACGGGGGGAGTGAGCAGTTCTTC CASSLHGGSEQFF
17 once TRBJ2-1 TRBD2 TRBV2 TGTGCCAGCAGGAACCCTTTGGAAGCGGGGCACTACAATGAGCAGTTCTTC CASRNPLEAGHYNEQFF
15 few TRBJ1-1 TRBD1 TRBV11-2 TGTGCCAGCAGTCCCAGACCAGGGGGGAACACTGAAGCTTTCTTT CASSPRPGGNTEAFF
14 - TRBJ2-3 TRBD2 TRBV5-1 TGCGCCAGCACGCGGGAGGGCGGCACAGATACGCAGTATTTT CASTREGGTDTQYF
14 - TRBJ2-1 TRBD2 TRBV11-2 TGTGCCAGCAGCTTAGGATCAGCGGGAGATGAGCAGTTCTTC CASSLGSAGDEQFF
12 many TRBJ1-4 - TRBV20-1 TGCAGTGTCAGCTTCCTTAATGAAAAACTGTTTTTT CSVSFLNEKLFF
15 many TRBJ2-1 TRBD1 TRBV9 TGTGCCAGCAGCGTAGGAGGGGGCGGTTACAATGAGCAGTTCTTC CASSVGGGGYNEQFF
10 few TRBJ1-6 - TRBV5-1 TGCGCCAGCAGCCCTTCACCCCTCCACTTT CASSPSPLHF
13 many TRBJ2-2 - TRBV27 TGTGCCAGCAGTTTTATGTTACCCGGGGAGCTGTTTTTT CASSFMLPGELFF
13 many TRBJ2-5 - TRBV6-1 TGTGCCAGCAGTAGTACCCTCAAAGAGACCCAGTACTTC CASSSTLKETQYF
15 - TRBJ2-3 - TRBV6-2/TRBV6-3 TGTGCCAGCAGATATAGGGGGAGAGTCCCAGATACGCAGTATTTT CASRYRGRVPDTQYF
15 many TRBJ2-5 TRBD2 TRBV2 TGTGCCAGCAAAACTAGCGGGAGGGCCGGAGAGACCCAGTACTTC CASKTSGRAGETQYF
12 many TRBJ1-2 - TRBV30 TGTGCCTGGAATCAGGGCTTCTATGGCTACACCTTC CAWNQGFYGYTF
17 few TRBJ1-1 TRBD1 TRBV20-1 TGCAGTGCTAGGGGGGGCAGGGGGGCCCCCATGAACACTGAAGCTTTCTTT CSARGGRGAPMNTEAFF
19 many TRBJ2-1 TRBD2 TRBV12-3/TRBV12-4 TGTGCCAGCAGTCGACGGGGCGGGACTAGCGGAAAACCCTACAATGAGCAGTTCTTC CASSRRGGTSGKPYNEQFF
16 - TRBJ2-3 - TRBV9 TGTGCCAGCAGCGGCGGACCACCCCAAGGGACAGATACGCAGTATTTT CASSGGPPQGTDTQYF
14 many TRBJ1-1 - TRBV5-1 TGCGCCAGCAGCTTCGAATCCGGGTACACTGAAGCTTTCTTT CASSFESGYTEAFF
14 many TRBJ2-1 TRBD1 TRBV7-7 TGTGCTAGCAGCTTAGGGACAGCAGGTAATGAGCAGTTCTTC CASSLGTAGNEQFF
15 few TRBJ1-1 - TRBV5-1 TGCGCCAGCAGCGCCAGGACAGCCGGGATGGTGAGGGCTTTCTTT CASSARTAGMVRAFF
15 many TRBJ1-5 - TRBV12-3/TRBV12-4 TGTGCCAGCAGTTTTGACGGTCGGAGCAATCAGCCCCAGCATTTT CASSFDGRSNQPQHF
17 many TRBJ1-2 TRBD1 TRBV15 TGTGCCACCAGGAAGGCCGGGACAGGGGGCGCGCTAGGAGGCTACACCTTC CATRKAGTGGALGGYTF
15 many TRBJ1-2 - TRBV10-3 TGTGCCACCAGCTCTTCAGGGGTGCGGGACTATGGCTACACCTTC CATSSSGVRDYGYTF
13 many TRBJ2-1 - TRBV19 TGTGCCAGTAGTCATCACCGTTTGGATGAGCAGTTCTTC CASSHHRLDEQFF
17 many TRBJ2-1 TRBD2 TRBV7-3 TGTGCCAGCAGCTTCCTCCCGATGGCGGGAGGCTACAATGAGCAGTTCTTC CASSFLPMAGGYNEQFF
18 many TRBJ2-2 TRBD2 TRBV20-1 TGCAGTGCCCGCCGTCGTTATAGCGGGAGGGTGAACACCGGGGAGCTGTTTTTT CSARRRYSGRVNTGELFF
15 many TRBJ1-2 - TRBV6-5 TGTGCCAGCAGTTACGGTGCAGACCTCACCTATGGCTACACCTTC CASSYGADLTYGYTF
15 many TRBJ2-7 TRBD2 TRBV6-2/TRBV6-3 TGTGCCAGCAGTACGTTAAGGGCGGGAGTCCGTGAGCAGTACTTC CASSTLRAGVREQYF
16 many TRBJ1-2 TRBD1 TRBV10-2 TGCGCCAGCAGTGATGGCGGACAGGCCACTAACTATGGCTACACCTTC CASSDGGQATNYGYTF
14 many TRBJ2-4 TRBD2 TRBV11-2 TGTGCCAGCAGCGCCGAACTAGCGGAGGGCATTCAGTACTTC CASSAELAEGIQYF
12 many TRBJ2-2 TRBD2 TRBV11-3 TGTGCCAGCGCGGGAGGGACCGGGGAGCTGTTTTTT CASAGGTGELFF
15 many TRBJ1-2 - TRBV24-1 TGTGCCACCAGTGATGCTCAGACTACTATCTATGGCTACACCTTC CATSDAQTTIYGYTF
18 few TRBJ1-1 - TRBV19 TGTGCCAGTAGTACGCCCCGGGGAAGTGGGATTCGCGGCACTGAAGCTTTCTTT CASSTPRGSGIRGTEAFF
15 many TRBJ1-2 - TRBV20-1 TGCAGTACCGCCGTGGGATTCTCAACTAACTATGGCTACACCTTC CSTAVGFSTNYGYTF
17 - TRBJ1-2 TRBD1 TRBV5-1 TGCGCCAGCAGCTTGGGGTCCCCGGGACAGGGGGCGCCCGGCTACACCTTC CASSLGSPGQGAPGYTF